This entry concerns a single T cell receptor (beta chain). Antigen unknown. Germline V lookup: CDR1 MDHEN, CDR2 SYDVKM. The germline V and J ends were trimmed by 2 bases and 6 bases, with 6 bases remaining between them. The CDR3 has 12 amino acids. The sample is drawn from a study of CD8+ T cells in alopecia areata. The study's findings and limits: Uncertainty remains about how baseline CD8+ expansion links to response, with one nonresponder.

Stated treatment: oral pan-JAK inhibitor, 5-10 mg twice daily. RNA was isolated and reverse transcribed to cDNA, the sequencing template. Sequencing was performed with immunoSEQ multiplex PCR; in TCRdb, only in-frame clones are kept and a portion is missing. The sample has more than 140,000 clones, roughly nine tenths seen once. The chain combines TRBV28 with TRBJ2-3; no firm D call. Sequences were derived from CD8+ T cells sorted from blood, sampled at week 4, from a patient treated with tofacitinib. The clonotype originates from a human donor with alopecia areata. CDR3 residues: CASSLRVDTQYF. As DNA, the CDR3 is TGTGCCAGCAGTTTAAGGGTGGATACGCAGTATTTT.